This TCR beta chain stems from a study of Graves' ophthalmopathy and Graves' hyperthyroidism. The germline V and J ends were trimmed by 3 bases and 6 bases, with 12 bases remaining between them. Germline CDR1 reads DFQATT; CDR2 reads SNEGSKA (reference sequence). The CDR3 is 14 amino acids. Findings and limits, study-wide: It was with roughly 71% sensitivity and almost 75% specificity that the model predicted ophthalmopathy progression. The majority of expanded thyroid clonotypes above 0.001 frequency also occurred in blood.

Using RNA transcripts, the TCR beta CDR3 regions were amplified. An initial RT-PCR round employing HTBI primers preceded a second-round multiplex PCR. TCRdb reanalysed the multiplex PCR reads using MiXCR and keeps one entry per CDR3 protein. Of about 400,000 distinct CDR3 sequences listed, approximately 15% were seen once; the top ten hold 5.5% to 7%. This clonotype was seen at least ten times. Antigen specificity is unknown. The gene calls are TRBV20-1 and TRBJ1-6, with D possibly matching TRBD1 (6 bases). This TCR was recovered from a woman aged 18-30 years with stable Graves' hyperthyroidism. Sequenced material: peripheral blood. CDR3 nucleotides: TGCAGTGCTAGGACCGGACAGCCTAATTCACCCCTCCACTTT. Residues: CSARTGQPNSPLHF.